A selection of T cell receptor beta chains follows, all from one sample in a study of cytomegalovirus exposure and HLA in healthy donors. Libraries were prepared by immunoSEQ multiplex PCR; TCRdb keeps only in-frame clonotypes and omits some of them. This sample yields approximately 150,000 clones, of which around 83% are seen a single time; about 2.5% belongs to the top ten. The sequenced sample was PBMCs. The receptors originated from a man aged 25-45 years in good health and CMV-seropositive. Each CDR3 is given with its conserved first and last residue. A D gene is named only where the DNA matches it firmly. A clone size is listed for some rows: how often the clone was seen (once, few, many), or a class if it is expanded.

CASSGRTGTYEQYF,TGTGCCAGCAGCGGAAGGACAGGGACCTACGAGCAGTACTTC,14,.,TRBD1,TRBJ2-7,TRBV2
CASSFQRERDEQFF,TGTGCCAGCAGTTTTCAGCGGGAGAGGGATGAGCAGTTCTTC,14,.,TRBD2,TRBJ2-1,TRBV27
CASSNSLWVGQGSSYEQYF,TGTGCCAGCAGCAACTCCCTTTGGGTCGGACAGGGGAGCTCCTACGAGCAGTACTTC,19,.,TRBD1,TRBJ2-7,TRBV7-2
CASRDRSNEKLFF,TGTGCCAGCCGGGACAGGTCGAATGAAAAACTGTTTTTT,13,few,TRBD1,TRBJ1-4,TRBV19
CASTSGTSGIQQFF,TGTGCCAGCACCTCCGGGACTAGCGGGATTCAGCAGTTCTTC,14,.,TRBD2,TRBJ2-1,TRBV9
CASSVGAGGWPQHF,TGTGCCAGCAGCGTAGGCGCGGGGGGGTGGCCCCAGCATTTT,14,.,.,TRBJ1-5,TRBV9
CAWRGTGGSYEQYF,TGTGCCTGGAGGGGGACAGGGGGCTCCTACGAGCAGTACTTC,14,.,TRBD1,TRBJ2-7,TRBV30
CATSDRGFTDTQYF,TGTGCCACCAGCGACAGGGGATTCACAGATACGCAGTATTTT,14,.,TRBD1,TRBJ2-3,TRBV15
CASSFGQGLGNTIYF,TGCGCCAGCAGCTTCGGGCAGGGGCTCGGAAACACCATATATTTT,15,once,.,TRBJ1-3,TRBV5-1
CATSRVPPLGTGEIANYGYTF,TGTGCCACCAGCAGAGTCCCCCCTTTAGGGACAGGGGAGATAGCTAACTATGGCTACACCTTC,21,.,TRBD1,TRBJ1-2,TRBV15
CASSLRQGAGEQYF,TGCGCCAGCAGCTTGAGACAGGGGGCGGGTGAGCAGTACTTC,14,.,TRBD1,TRBJ2-7,TRBV5-1
CASSQDQDRYYGYTF,TGTGCCAGCAGCCAAGATCAGGACAGGTACTATGGCTACACCTTC,15,.,TRBD1,TRBJ1-2,TRBV4-2
CASSLAGGLASDTQYF,TGCGCCAGCAGCTTGGCCGGGGGACTAGCCTCAGATACGCAGTATTTT,16,few,TRBD2,TRBJ2-3,TRBV5-1
CASRPSGGVYGYTF,TGTGCCAGCAGGCCTTCGGGAGGAGTCTATGGCTACACCTTC,14,.,.,TRBJ1-2,TRBV7-9
CASSLTPGTMQFF,TGTGCCAGCAGCCTAACCCCCGGGACTATGCAGTTCTTC,13,.,TRBD2,TRBJ2-1,TRBV7-3
CASSTQGLGGETQYF,TGTGCCAGCAGCACGCAGGGACTAGGTGGAGAGACCCAGTACTTC,15,.,TRBD2,TRBJ2-5,TRBV11-2
CASRGGVAETQYF,TGTGCCAGTAGGGGGGGGGTAGCAGAGACCCAGTACTTC,13,once,TRBD2,TRBJ2-5,TRBV19
CASSSGTDTQYF,TGTGCCAGCAGTTCAGGGACAGATACGCAGTATTTT,12,.,.,TRBJ2-3,TRBV6-5
CASSLTQYEQYF,TGTGCCAGCAGCTTAACACAGTACGAGCAGTACTTC,12,once,.,TRBJ2-7,TRBV7-9
CASSSLATPGNEQFF,TGTGCCAGTAGTTCCCTAGCGACCCCTGGGAATGAGCAGTTCTTC,15,.,.,TRBJ2-1,TRBV19
CASSQESRGSPYEQYF,TGTGCCAGCAGCCAAGAGTCAAGGGGCTCCCCCTACGAGCAGTACTTC,16,.,.,TRBJ2-7,TRBV4-2
CASSVSGSEGNEQFF,TGTGCCAGCAGCGTTAGCGGGAGCGAAGGCAATGAGCAGTTCTTC,15,few,TRBD2,TRBJ2-1,TRBV9
CASSFGPGDEQYF,.,13,.,.,TRBJ2-7,TRBV7-2
CASRRFAGEGGGELFF,TGTGCCAGCAGGCGATTTGCGGGGGAGGGGGGCGGGGAGCTGTTTTTT,16,.,.,TRBJ2-2,TRBV27
CASRGLAETGELFF,TGTGCCAGCAGGGGACTAGCGGAGACCGGGGAGCTGTTTTTT,14,few,TRBD2,TRBJ2-2,TRBV6-5
CASSLYSAFF,TGCGCCAGCAGCTTATACTCGGCTTTCTTT,10,.,.,TRBJ1-1,TRBV5-1
CASSLRGLGLPDEQYF,TGTGCCAGCAGCTTGCGGGGGCTGGGACTCCCCGACGAGCAGTACTTC,16,.,.,TRBJ2-7,TRBV7-2
CASRLAGSYNEQFF,TGTGCCAGCAGACTAGCGGGCTCCTACAATGAGCAGTTCTTC,14,.,TRBD2,TRBJ2-1,TRBV7-2
CASSSYPGGPGNEQFF,TGCGCCAGCAGCTCCTACCCGGGAGGGCCCGGCAATGAGCAGTTCTTC,16,.,TRBD2,TRBJ2-1,TRBV4-3
CASSILPGAGGEKLFF,TGTGCCAGCAGTATCCTCCCGGGGGCAGGGGGTGAAAAACTGTTTTTT,16,.,TRBD1,TRBJ1-4,TRBV27
CASSPDGQAPQHF,TGTGCCAGCTCACCGGACGGACAGGCGCCCCAGCATTTT,13,once,TRBD1,TRBJ1-5,TRBV18
CASSPRTSGMGEQFF,TGTGCCAGCAGCCCCCGGACTAGCGGGATGGGTGAGCAGTTCTTC,15,.,TRBD2,TRBJ2-1,TRBV7-3
CASSIGDILTDTQYF,TGTGCCAGTAGCATAGGGGACATACTCACAGATACGCAGTATTTT,15,.,.,TRBJ2-3,TRBV19
CASSLDLVSGHTQYF,TGTGCCAGCAGCTTAGATTTGGTTTCAGGCCATACGCAGTATTTT,15,.,.,TRBJ2-3,TRBV7-9
CASSTGTGGQMATQYF,TGTGCCAGTAGTACCGGGACAGGGGGCCAAATGGCTACGCAGTATTTT,16,.,TRBD1,TRBJ2-3,TRBV19
CASSLVRSNQPQHF,TGTGCCAGCAGCTTAGTCAGAAGCAATCAGCCCCAGCATTTT,14,.,.,TRBJ1-5,TRBV7-8
CASSGGTSGTGELFF,TGTGCCAGCAGCGGGGGGACTAGCGGGACCGGGGAGCTGTTTTTT,15,few,TRBD2,TRBJ2-2,TRBV11-3